These T cell receptor beta chains were read from a single sample in a study of spatial heterogeneity in lung cancer. TCRdb fed the 5' RACE reads into MiXCR, producing one record per CDR3 protein. The sample gives fewer than 25,000 distinct CDR3 sequences, almost 10% of which show up once; about a fifth is in the top ten. This specimen was PBMCs, taken at follow-up. The receptors stem from a male donor with early-stage non-small cell lung cancer. The conserved cysteine and the conserved F or W are not part of the CDR3 here. The order of the fields is clone size, J gene, V gene, D gene, CDR3 protein. The D gene is left open where the match is weak. A row's size may be missing; if present it is once, few, many or a size class.

NA	TRBJ2-7	TRBV4-1	TRBD1	ASSQETGVHLEQY
many	TRBJ1-5	TRBV19	NA	ASSGPNQPQH
few	TRBJ2-3	TRBV24-1	TRBD2	ATSDSRPTSGRSTDTQY
few	TRBJ1-4	TRBV29-1	TRBD1	SVFSTGAGEKLF
NA	TRBJ2-4	TRBV19	NA	ASSTTGLQY
many	TRBJ2-3	TRBV24-1	NA	ATSEGVSDTQY
many	TRBJ2-1	TRBV11-2	NA	ASSLDPGGLWNEQF
many	TRBJ2-7	TRBV5-4	NA	ASSTPYEQY
few	TRBJ2-5	TRBV5-5	NA	ASSLLWGGPQETQY
many	TRBJ2-3	TRBV27	NA	ASSLSWQSTQY
many	TRBJ2-5	TRBV5-1	TRBD1	ASSSRTGETQY
few	TRBJ2-1	TRBV6-1	NA	ASSEFNEQF
many	TRBJ1-2	TRBV19	NA	ASSVPQGGYT
NA	TRBJ2-5	TRBV4-2	TRBD1	ASSQRTGGETQY
NA	TRBJ2-7	TRBV27	TRBD1	ASSRGQFTYEQY